This TCR beta chain was observed in a study of cytomegalovirus exposure and HLA in healthy donors. CDR1 SGHTS and CDR2 YDEGEE come from the germline V gene. Trimming cost V 7 bases and J 8 bases, with 21 bases left between them. The CDR3 covers 15 residues. Primers: 60 Vbeta forward and 13 Jbeta reverse. Using immunoSEQ multiplex PCR, the repertoire was profiled, and TCRdb retains in-frame clones only, with some absent. Of fewer than 200,000 clones in the sample, about four fifths were seen once. The sample holds a few counts of this clone. The target antigen is unknown. Study observations and caveats: Equally common other TCR beta chains were less clonally expanded than HLA-associated ones, a later analysis found. The study found most TCR sequences rare, yet found some public TCRs in many donors. An ancestry cluster, one associated with Asian ancestry, reportedly showed fewer N-insertions than the approximately 670-donor mean in a later analysis.

The receptor comes from a man in his fifties or sixties in good health and CMV-seronegative. The chain carries TRBV5-8 and TRBJ1-4; D is perhaps TRBD1 (6 bases). Material for sequencing was PBMCs. For the CDR3, the DNA is TGTGCCAGCGGAACCAACAGGGCCCGAAGGGAAAAACTGTTTTTT. Protein: CASGTNRARREKLFF.